The sequence of this TCR beta chain was determined in a study of CD8+CD57+ T cells in acquired aplastic anemia. The overall study: On average, sorted CD4+ and CD8+ cells gave about 2.9 ug of DNA. Study observations and caveats: Patients and controls shared 25 to 30 CD8+ CDR3 sequences. No significant difference in CD8+ Simpson's diversity was found between patients and controls.

This clonotype was seen at least ten times. Its matching antigen is unknown. CDR3 length: 15 amino acids. CDR1 and CDR2 from the germline V gene are LGHNA and YSLEER. V lost 0 bases, J lost 8 bases, and 16 bases lay in between. The template for TCR beta VDJ and CDR3 sequence profiling was genomic DNA. One entry per CDR3 protein, called by TCRdb with MiXCR from the reads. The repertoire consists of fewer than 200,000 distinct CDR3 sequences, with roughly 43% occurring once and the leading ten covering more than 0.85%. Sequencing involved patients with CD8+CD57+ cell expansion previously shown by flow cytometry. The enrolled patients all had severe acquired aplastic anemia.

The V gene is TRBV4-3, the J gene TRBJ1-1; D remains unclear. What was sequenced was sorted CD4+, CD8+, or CD8+CD57+ T cells (not recorded which) from PBMCs. This TCR was sampled from a human donor with aplastic anemia. The CDR3 is CASSQEVGHLTEAFF. The CDR3 bases are TGCGCCAGCAGCCAAGAGGTGGGTCATCTCACCGAAGCTTTCTTT.